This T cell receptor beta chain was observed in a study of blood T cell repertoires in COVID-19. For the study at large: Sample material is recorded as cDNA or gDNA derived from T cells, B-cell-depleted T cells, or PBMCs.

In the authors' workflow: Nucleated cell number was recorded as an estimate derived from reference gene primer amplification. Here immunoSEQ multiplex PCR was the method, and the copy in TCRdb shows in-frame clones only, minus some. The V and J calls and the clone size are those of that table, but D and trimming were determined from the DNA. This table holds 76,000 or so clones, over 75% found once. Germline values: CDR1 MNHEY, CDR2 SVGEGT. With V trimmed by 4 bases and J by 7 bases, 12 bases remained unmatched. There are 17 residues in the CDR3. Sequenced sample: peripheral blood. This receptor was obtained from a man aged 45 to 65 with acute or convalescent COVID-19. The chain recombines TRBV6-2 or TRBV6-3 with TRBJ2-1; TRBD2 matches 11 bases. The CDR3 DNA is TGTGCCAGCAGTTCCCGACCTACTAGCGGGGGCCGGAATGAGCAGTTCTTC. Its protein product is CASSSRPTSGGRNEQFF.